The 10 T cell receptor beta chains reported below all come from one sample, sequenced in a study of T cells in Graves' hyperthyroidism and ophthalmopathy (dated by TCRdb to between 2019 and 2020). Libraries came from multiplex PCR. The data were produced on an Illumina HiSeq 2000. TCR beta CDR3 regions were amplified from RNA transcripts. A first-round RT-PCR of the TCR CDR3 used the HTBI primer set with the Qiagen OneStep RT-PCR kit. TCRdb trimmed public reads at Q25 via fastp, called clones via MiXCR and kept in-frame beta chains. Rows with one shared CDR3 protein collapse into an entry with the most common genes and DNA. This sample is represented by around 440,000 distinct CDR3 sequences; roughly 14% of them were singletons. The biggest ten clones account for just under 8% of the sample. Sample: blood. All receptors derive from a woman aged 18-29 years with Graves' hyperthyroidism.

This clonotype has a count of ten or more. V usage is TRBV7-8 and J usage is TRBJ2-1, with TRBD2 matching over 16 bases. V shed 5 bases, J shed 0 bases, and the junction held 10 bases outside the gene matches. Germline values: CDR1 SGHVS, CDR2 FQNEAQ. The CDR3 runs to 20 residues. Here the CDR3 DNA reads TGTGCCAGCAGCGTCTCCGGGACTAGCGGGAGGGAGAGCTCCTACAATGAGCAGTTCTTC. This gives the protein CASSVSGTSGRESSYNEQFF.

This clonotype occurred many times. V and J are TRBV12-3 or TRBV12-4 and TRBJ2-4; TRBD2 aligns across 7 bases. V lost 0 bases and J lost 6; bases outside the gene matches: 5. The CDR3 is 15 residues long. CDR3 protein: CASSLAGGRGNIQYF. DNA for the CDR3: TGTGCCAGCAGTTTAGCTGGGGGGAGGGGAAACATTCAGTACTTC.

V and J are TRBV6-6 and TRBJ2-7; 7 bases map to TRBD2. The CDR3 totals 14 residues. The germline CDR1 and CDR2 sequences are MNHNY and SVGAGI (reference sequence). With 3 bases clipped from V and 6 bases from J, the junction kept 8 bases outside the gene matches. The CDR3, as DNA: TGTGCCAGCAGTTATTCGGGGGAGGGTGGCGAGCAGTACTTC. Protein sequence: CASSYSGEGGEQYF.

This rearrangement joins TRBV5-1 to TRBJ2-6; 7 bases agree with TRBD2. The CDR3 has 17 amino acids. Trimming took 4 bases from V and 0 from J; bases not matched to a gene: 7. Germline lookup yields CDR1 SGHRS and CDR2 YFSETQ. CDR3: CASSPGRATSGANVLTF. The CDR3 nucleotides are TGCGCCAGCAGCCCGGGGAGGGCGACCTCTGGGGCCAACGTCCTGACTTTC.

This clonotype was observed many times. V gene TRBV7-6 combines with J gene TRBJ2-3; TRBD2 matches 13 bases. With V trimmed by 5 bases and J by 4 bases, 6 bases remained unmatched. Germline CDR1 reads SGHVS; CDR2 reads FNYEAQ. This CDR3 region has 16 residues. The CDR3 bases are TGTGCCAGCAGCCCGTTTGGGACTAGCGGGGCAGATACGCAGTATTTT. Amino acid sequence: CASSPFGTSGADTQYF.

As concerns this clonotype: The junction shows a germline mismatch at one end, possibly a read error. This chain joins TRBV2 and TRBJ1-1; possible D gene TRBD1, 5 bases. This CDR3 is built from 14 residues. Germline CDR1 is SNHLY and CDR2 is FYNNEI. The CDR3 bases are TGTGCCAGCAGTGGAAGGGGACGGGGCACTGAAGCTCTCTTT. Protein product: CASSGRGRGTEALF.

The chain couples TRBV12-3 or TRBV12-4 to TRBJ1-2, with D tentatively TRBD1 (6 bases). V lost 6 bases, J lost 5 bases, and 10 bases lay in between. The CDR3 loop spans 12 amino acids. CDR3 residues: CASSGTLYGYTF. CDR3 coding DNA: TGTGCCAGCAGCGGGACACTGTATGGCTACACCTTC.

This clonotype was counted at least ten times. The rearrangement links TRBV29-1 to TRBJ1-3, with D maybe TRBD1 (5 bases). Germline V gene data show CDR1 as SQVTM and CDR2 as ANQGSEA. The ends were cut back, 6 bases at V and 0 bases at J, with 18 bases in the middle. This CDR3 comprises 16 residues. The CDR3 here is CSVAGTATSSGNTIYF. The CDR3 DNA reads TGCAGCGTCGCCGGGACTGCTACCAGCTCTGGAAACACCATATATTTT.

Many counts were recorded for this clonotype. The chain joins TRBV3-1 to TRBJ2-3; D is perhaps TRBD1 (5 bases). Trimming stripped 6 bases from V and 6 bases from J, with 10 bases between. The CDR3 is 12 residues long. Germline CDR1 reads LGHDT; CDR2 reads YNNKEL (reference sequence). CDR3 in DNA: TGTGCCAGCAGGCAGGGAAGGGATACGCAGTATTTT. This translates into CASRQGRDTQYF.

This chain uses TRBV6-5 with TRBJ1-3; D uncertain. The germline gives CDR1 MNHEY, CDR2 SVGAGI. V lost 2 bases, J lost 2 bases, and 4 bases lay in between. The CDR3 runs to 13 residues. In DNA form, the CDR3 reads TGTGCCAGCAGTTACAGTCCTGGAAACACCATATATTTT. This encodes CASSYSPGNTIYF.